This TCR beta chain was sequenced in a study of human T cells and chemical hapten exposure. Study in general: Patch tests containing 0.01% DPC, applied to the upper back, were read at 6 days. There were per-sample TCR yield variations, arising mainly from small pooled library volume differences.

Time point: patch test 2, 6 weeks after DPC sensitization. The treatment here: therapeutic diphenylcyclopropenone sensitization with weekly scalp DPC. MiXCR, run by TCRdb on the RACE reads, gives a single entry per CDR3 protein. The repertoire holds roughly 96,000 distinct CDR3 sequences, 9.3% seen once, with around 2% in the top ten. The germline V gene encodes CDR1 MNHEY and CDR2 SVGEGT. The CDR3 is 17 amino acids. V was trimmed by 0 bases and J by 0 bases, leaving 13 bases between them. Sample: whole blood, taken in connection with sensitization to the hapten diphenylcyclopropenone (DPC). The origin of this receptor is a woman in her forties with alopecia areata. Some clones in this sample may be carry-over from other donors' samples. This chain joins TRBV6-2 or TRBV6-3 and TRBJ2-3; possible D gene TRBD2, 6 bases. This chain's CDR3 is CASSYSGGGTSTDTQYF. The CDR3 DNA is TGTGCCAGCAGTTACTCAGGAGGCGGGACTAGCACAGATACGCAGTATTTT.